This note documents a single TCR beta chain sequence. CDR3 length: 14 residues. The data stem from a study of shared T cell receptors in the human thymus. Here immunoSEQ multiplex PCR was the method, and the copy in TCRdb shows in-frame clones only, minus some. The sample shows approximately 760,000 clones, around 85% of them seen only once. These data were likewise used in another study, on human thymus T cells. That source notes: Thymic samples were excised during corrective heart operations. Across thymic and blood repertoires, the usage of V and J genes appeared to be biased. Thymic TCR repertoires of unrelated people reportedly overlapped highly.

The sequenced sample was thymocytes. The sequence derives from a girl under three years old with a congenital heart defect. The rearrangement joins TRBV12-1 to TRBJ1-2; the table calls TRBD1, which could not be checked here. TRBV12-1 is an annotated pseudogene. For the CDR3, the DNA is TGTGCCAGCAGCTTTGGGACAGTTCACTATGGCTACACCTTC. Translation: CASSFGTVHYGYTF.